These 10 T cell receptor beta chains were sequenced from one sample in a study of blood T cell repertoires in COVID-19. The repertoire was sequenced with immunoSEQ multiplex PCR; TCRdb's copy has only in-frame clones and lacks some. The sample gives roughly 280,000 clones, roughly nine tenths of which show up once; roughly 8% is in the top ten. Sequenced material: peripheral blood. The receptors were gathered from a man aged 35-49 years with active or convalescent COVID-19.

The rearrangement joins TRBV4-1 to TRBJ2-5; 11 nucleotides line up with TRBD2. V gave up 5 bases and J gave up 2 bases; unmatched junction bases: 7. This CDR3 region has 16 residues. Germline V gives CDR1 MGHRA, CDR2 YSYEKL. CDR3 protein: CASSSSGLAVQETQYF. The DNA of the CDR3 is TGCGCCAGCAGCTCATCGGGACTAGCGGTACAAGAGACCCAGTACTTC.

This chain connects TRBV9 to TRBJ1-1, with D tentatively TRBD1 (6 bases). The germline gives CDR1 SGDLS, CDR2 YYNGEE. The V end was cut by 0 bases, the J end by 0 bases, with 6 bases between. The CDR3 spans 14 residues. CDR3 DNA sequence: TGTGCCAGCAGCGTAGGACAGGTGAACACTGAAGCTTTCTTT. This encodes CASSVGQVNTEAFF. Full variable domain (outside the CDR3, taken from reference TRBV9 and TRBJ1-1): DSGVTQTPKHLITATGQRVTLRCSPRSGDLSVYWYQQSLDQGLQFLIQYYNGEERAKGNILERFSAQQFPDLHSELNLSSLELGDSALYFCASSVGQVNTEAFFGQGTRLTVV.

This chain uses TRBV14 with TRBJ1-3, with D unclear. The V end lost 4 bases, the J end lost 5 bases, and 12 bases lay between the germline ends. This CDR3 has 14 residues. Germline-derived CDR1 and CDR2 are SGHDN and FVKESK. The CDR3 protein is CASSRASSRNTIYF. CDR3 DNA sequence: TGTGCCAGCAGCCGAGCATCGTCTCGAAACACCATATATTTT.

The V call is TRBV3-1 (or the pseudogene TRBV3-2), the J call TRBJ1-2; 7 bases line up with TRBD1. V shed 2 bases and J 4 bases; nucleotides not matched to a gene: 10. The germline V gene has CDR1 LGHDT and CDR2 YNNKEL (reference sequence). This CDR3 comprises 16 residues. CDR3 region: CASSQRRGLPIYGYTF. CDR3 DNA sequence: TGTGCCAGCAGCCAACGGAGGGGGCTCCCGATCTATGGCTACACCTTC.

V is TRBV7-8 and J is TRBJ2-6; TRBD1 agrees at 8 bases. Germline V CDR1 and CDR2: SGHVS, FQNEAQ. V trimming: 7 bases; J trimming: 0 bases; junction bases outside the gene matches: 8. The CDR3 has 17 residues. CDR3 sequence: CASTRTGLASGANVLTF. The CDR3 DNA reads TGTGCCAGCACCCGGACAGGGTTGGCCTCTGGGGCCAACGTCCTGACTTTC.

This CDR3 reads CASSRDRASPLHF. CDR3 nucleotides: TGTGCCAGCAGCCGGGACAGGGCTTCACCCCTCCACTTT. V gene TRBV7-9 combines with J gene TRBJ1-6; 9 bases map to TRBD1. The CDR3 extends over 13 amino acids. Germline assignment: CDR1 SEHNR and CDR2 FQNEAQ (reference sequence). Trimming at V came to 5 bases and at J to 9 bases, leaving 2 bases not matched to a gene.

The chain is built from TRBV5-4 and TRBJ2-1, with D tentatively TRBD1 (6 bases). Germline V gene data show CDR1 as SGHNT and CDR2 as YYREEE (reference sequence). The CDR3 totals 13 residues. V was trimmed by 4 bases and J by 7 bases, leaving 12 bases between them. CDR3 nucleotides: TGTGCCAGCAGCGAACAGGGAAGAAATGAGCAGTTCTTC. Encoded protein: CASSEQGRNEQFF.

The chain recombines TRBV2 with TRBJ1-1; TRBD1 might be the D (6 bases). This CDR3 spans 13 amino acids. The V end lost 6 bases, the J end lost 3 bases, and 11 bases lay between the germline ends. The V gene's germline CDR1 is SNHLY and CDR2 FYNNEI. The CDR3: CASRTGRDTEAFF. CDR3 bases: TGTGCCAGCAGGACAGGCCGGGACACTGAAGCTTTCTTT.

For the CDR3, the DNA is TGTGCCAGCGCCCAAGCCACGGGACAGCTGGGGGCTTACGAAAAACTGTTTTTT. Its protein product is CASAQATGQLGAYEKLFF. J is TRBJ1-4 and V is TRBV25-1; 7 nucleotides align to TRBD1. V was pared by 8 bases and J by 8 bases, with 23 bases of the junction left unmatched. Germline V gene data show CDR1 as MGHDK and CDR2 as SYGVNS. The CDR3 spans 18 residues.

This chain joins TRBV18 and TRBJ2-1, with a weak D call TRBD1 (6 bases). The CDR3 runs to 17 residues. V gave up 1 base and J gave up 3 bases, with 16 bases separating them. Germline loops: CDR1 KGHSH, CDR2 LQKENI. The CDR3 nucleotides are TGTGCCAGCTCACCACTTAGGGTTGGGGGCTTCTACAATGAGCAGTTCTTC. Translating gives CASSPLRVGGFYNEQFF.